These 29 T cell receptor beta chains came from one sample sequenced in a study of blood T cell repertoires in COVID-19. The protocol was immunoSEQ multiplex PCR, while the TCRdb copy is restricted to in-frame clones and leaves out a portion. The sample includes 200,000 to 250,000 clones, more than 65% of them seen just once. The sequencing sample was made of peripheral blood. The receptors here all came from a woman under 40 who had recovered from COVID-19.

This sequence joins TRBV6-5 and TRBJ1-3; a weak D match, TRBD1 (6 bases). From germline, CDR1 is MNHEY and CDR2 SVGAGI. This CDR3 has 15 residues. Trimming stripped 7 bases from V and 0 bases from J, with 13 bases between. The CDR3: CASITTGVSGNTIYF. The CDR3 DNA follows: TGTGCCAGCATTACGACAGGTGTCTCTGGAAACACCATATATTTT.

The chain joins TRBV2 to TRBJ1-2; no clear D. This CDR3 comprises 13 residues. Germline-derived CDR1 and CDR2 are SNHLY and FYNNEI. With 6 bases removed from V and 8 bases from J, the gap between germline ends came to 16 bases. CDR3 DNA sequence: TGTGCCAGCAGCTCGGCCAGCCAGAGGGGCTACACCTTC. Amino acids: CASSSASQRGYTF.

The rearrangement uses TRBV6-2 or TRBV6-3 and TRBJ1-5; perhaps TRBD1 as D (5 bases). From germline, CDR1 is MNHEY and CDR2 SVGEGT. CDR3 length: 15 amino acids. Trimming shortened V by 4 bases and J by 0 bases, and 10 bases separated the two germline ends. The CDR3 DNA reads TGTGCCAGCAGTTCTGGGGACTATAGCAATCAGCCCCAGCATTTT. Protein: CASSSGDYSNQPQHF.

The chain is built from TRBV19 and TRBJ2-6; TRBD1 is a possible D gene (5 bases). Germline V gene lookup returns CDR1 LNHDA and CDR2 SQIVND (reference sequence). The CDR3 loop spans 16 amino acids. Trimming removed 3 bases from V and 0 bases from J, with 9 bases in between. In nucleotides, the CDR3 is TGTGCCAGTAGTATTTGGGGCGTCTCTGGGGCCAACGTCCTGACTTTC. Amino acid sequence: CASSIWGVSGANVLTF.

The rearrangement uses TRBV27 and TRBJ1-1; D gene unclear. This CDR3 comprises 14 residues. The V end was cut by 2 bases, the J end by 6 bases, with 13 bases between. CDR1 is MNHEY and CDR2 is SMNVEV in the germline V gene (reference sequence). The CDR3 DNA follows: TGTGCCAGCAGTTTAGTACTAGGGAAGGCTGAAGCTTTCTTT. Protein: CASSLVLGKAEAFF.

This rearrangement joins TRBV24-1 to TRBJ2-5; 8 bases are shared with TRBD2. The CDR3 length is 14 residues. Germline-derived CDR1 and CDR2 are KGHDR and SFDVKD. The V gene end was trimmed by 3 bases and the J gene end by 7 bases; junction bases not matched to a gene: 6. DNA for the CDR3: TGTGCCACCAGTGATATGACGCGGGGGGCGACCCAGTACTTC. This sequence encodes CATSDMTRGATQYF.

CDR3 nucleotides: TGCGCCAGCATCGGGGCGGGGGGGAGCTCCTACGAGCAGTACTTC. This encodes CASIGAGGSSYEQYF. V usage is TRBV5-1 and J usage is TRBJ2-7, with 9 bases identical to TRBD2. Germline-derived CDR1 and CDR2 are SGHRS and YFSETQ. Trimming at V came to 6 bases and at J to 0 bases, leaving 7 bases not matched to a gene. The CDR3 has 15 amino acids.

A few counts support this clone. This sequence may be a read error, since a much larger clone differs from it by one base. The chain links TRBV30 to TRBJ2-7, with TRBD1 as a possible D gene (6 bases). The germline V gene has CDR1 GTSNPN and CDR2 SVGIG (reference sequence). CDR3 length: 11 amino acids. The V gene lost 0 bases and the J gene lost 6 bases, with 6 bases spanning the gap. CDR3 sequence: CAWSVGGEQYF. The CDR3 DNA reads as TGTGCCTGGAGTGTAGGGGGCGAGCAGTACTTC.

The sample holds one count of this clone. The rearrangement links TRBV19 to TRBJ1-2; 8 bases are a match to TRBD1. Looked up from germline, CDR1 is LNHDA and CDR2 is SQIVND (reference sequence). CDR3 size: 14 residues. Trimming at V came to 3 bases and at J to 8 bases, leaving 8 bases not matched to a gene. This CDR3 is CASSMLGTGGGYTF. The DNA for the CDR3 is TGTGCCAGTAGTATGCTTGGTACAGGGGGGGGCTACACCTTC.

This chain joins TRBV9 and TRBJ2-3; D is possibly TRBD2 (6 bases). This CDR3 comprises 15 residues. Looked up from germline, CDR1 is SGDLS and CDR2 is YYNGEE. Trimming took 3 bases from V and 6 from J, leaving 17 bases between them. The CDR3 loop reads CASSAGPGASDTQYF. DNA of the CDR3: TGTGCCAGCAGCGCGGGGCCGGGAGCGTCGGATACGCAGTATTTT.

The CDR3 sequence is CASSPQQGTEAFF. CDR3 DNA: TGTGCCAGCTCACCTCAACAGGGGACTGAAGCTTTCTTT. V is TRBV6-4 and J is TRBJ1-1, with 7 bases that match TRBD1. Germline lookup yields CDR1 MRHNA and CDR2 SNTAGT. The V segment lost 8 bases and the J segment 5 bases; nucleotides outside the gene matches: 8. CDR3 size: 13 residues.

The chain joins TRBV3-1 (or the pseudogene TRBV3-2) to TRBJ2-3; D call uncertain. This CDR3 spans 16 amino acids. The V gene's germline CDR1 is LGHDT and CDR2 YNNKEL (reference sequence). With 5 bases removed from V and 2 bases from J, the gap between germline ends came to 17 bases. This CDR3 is CASSNTPDGDTDTQYF. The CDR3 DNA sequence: TGTGCCAGCAGCAACACCCCCGACGGAGACACAGATACGCAGTATTTT.

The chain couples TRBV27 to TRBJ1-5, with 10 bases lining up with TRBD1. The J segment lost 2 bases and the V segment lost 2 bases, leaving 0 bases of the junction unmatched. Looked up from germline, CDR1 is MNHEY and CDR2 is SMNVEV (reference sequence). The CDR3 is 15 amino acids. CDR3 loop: CASSLGTGGNQPQHF. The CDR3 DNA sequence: TGTGCCAGCAGTTTAGGGACAGGGGGCAATCAGCCCCAGCATTTT.

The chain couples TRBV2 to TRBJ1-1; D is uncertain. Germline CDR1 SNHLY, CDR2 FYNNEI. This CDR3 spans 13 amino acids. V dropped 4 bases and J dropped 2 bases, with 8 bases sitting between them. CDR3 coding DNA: TGTGCCAGCAGTGGTTACATCAACACTGAAGCTTTCTTT. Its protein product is CASSGYINTEAFF.

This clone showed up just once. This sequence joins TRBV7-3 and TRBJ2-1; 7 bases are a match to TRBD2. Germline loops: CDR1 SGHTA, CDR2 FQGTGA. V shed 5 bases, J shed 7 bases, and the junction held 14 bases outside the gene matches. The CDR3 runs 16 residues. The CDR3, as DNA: TGTGCCAGCAGCCCTTCCCGTGGGGGAGGGTATAATGAGCAGTTCTTC. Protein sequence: CASSPSRGGGYNEQFF.

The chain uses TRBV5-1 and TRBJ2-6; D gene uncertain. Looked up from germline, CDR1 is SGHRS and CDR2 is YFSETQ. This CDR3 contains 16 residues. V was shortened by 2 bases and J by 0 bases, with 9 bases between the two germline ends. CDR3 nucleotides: TGCGCCAGCAGCTTAATCGTGGCCTCTGGGGCCAACGTCCTGACTTTC. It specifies CASSLIVASGANVLTF.

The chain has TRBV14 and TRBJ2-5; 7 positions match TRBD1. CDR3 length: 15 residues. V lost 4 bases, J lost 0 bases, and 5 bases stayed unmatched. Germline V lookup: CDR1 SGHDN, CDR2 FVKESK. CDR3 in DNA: TGTGCCAGCAGCCGGATTGACAGGGACCAAGAGACCCAGTACTTC. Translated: CASSRIDRDQETQYF.

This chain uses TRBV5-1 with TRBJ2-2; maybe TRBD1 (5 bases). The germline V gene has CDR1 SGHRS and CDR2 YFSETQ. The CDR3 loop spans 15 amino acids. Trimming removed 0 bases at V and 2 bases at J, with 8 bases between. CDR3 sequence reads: CASSLATGNTGELFF. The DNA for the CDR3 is TGCGCCAGCAGCTTGGCCACAGGAAACACCGGGGAGCTGTTTTTT.

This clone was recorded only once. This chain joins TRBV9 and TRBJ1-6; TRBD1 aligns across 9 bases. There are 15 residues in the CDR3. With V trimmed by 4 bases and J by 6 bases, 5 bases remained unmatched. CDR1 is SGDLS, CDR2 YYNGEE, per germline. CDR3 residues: CASSRGGQGNSPLHF. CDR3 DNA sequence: TGTGCCAGCAGCCGAGGGGGACAGGGTAATTCACCCCTCCACTTT.

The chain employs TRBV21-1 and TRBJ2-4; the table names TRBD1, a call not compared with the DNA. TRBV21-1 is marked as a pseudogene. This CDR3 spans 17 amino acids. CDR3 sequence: CASTKRRRQLGKNIQYF. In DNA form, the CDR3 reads TGTGCCAGCACCAAGCGCAGGCGACAATTAGGCAAAAACATTCAGTACTTC.

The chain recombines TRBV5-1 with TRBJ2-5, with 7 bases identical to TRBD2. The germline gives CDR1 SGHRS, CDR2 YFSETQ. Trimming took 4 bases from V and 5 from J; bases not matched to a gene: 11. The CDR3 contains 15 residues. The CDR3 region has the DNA TGCGCCAGCAGCACCGGACCGGGGGGTAAGGAGACCCAGTACTTC. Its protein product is CASSTGPGGKETQYF.

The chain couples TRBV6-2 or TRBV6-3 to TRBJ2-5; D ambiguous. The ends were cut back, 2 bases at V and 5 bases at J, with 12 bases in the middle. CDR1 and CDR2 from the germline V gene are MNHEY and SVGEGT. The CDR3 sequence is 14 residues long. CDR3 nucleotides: TGTGCCAGCAGTTACGGCGCTGCCGGGGAGACCCAGTACTTC. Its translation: CASSYGAAGETQYF.

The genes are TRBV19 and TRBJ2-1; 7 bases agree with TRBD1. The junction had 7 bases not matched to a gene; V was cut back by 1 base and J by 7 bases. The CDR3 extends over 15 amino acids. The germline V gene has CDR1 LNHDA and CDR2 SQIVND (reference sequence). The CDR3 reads CASSIVGQSPNEQFF. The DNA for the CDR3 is TGTGCCAGTAGTATAGTGGGACAGTCGCCGAATGAGCAGTTCTTC. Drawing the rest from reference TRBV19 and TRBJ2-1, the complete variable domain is DGGITQSPKYLFRKEGQNVTLSCEQNLNHDAMYWYRQDPGQGLRLIYYSQIVNDFQKGDIAEGYSVSREKKESFPLTVTSAQKNPTAFYLCASSIVGQSPNEQFFGPGTRLTVL.

CDR3 nucleotide sequence: TGTGCCAGCAGCTCAGCCTGGACAGGAAGGACCTATGGCTACACCTTC. This sequence encodes CASSSAWTGRTYGYTF. The rearrangement joins TRBV7-9 to TRBJ1-2; 7 nucleotides align to TRBD1. Germline trimming cut 4 bases from V and 4 bases from J; bases unmatched to any gene: 12. Per the germline V gene, CDR1 is SEHNR and CDR2 is FQNEAQ (reference sequence). The CDR3 covers 16 residues.

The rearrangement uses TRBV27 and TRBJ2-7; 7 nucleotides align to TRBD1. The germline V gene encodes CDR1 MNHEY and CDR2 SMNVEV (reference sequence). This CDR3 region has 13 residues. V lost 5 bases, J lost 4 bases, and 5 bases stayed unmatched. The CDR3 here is CASSKTGTYEQYF. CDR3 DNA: TGTGCCAGCAGTAAGACAGGGACGTACGAGCAGTACTTC.

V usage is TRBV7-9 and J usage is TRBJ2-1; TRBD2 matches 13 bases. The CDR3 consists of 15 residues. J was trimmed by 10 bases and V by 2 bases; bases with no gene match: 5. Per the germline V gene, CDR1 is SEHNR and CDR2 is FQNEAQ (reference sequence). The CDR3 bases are TGTGCCAGCAGCTTACCAGGGACTAGCGGGACCGAGCAGTTCTTC. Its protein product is CASSLPGTSGTEQFF.

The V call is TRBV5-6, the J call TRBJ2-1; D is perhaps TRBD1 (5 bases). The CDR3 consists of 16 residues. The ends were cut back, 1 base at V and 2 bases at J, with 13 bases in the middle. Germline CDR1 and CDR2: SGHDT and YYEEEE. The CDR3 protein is CASSLYATGPYNEQFF. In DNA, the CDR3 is TGTGCCAGCAGCTTGTACGCCACAGGCCCCTACAATGAGCAGTTCTTC.

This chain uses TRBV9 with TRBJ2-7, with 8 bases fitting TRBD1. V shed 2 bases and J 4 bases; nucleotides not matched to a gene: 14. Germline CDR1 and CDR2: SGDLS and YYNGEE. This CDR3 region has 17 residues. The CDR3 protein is CASSVDMDREIRYEQYF. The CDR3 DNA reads TGTGCCAGCAGCGTTGATATGGACAGGGAAATTAGGTACGAGCAGTACTTC.

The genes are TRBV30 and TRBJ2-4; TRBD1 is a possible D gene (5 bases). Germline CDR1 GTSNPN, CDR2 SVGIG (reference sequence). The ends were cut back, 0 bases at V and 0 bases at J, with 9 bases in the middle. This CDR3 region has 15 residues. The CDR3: CAWSVLGEAKNIQYF. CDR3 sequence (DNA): TGTGCCTGGAGTGTATTAGGGGAAGCCAAAAACATTCAGTACTTC.